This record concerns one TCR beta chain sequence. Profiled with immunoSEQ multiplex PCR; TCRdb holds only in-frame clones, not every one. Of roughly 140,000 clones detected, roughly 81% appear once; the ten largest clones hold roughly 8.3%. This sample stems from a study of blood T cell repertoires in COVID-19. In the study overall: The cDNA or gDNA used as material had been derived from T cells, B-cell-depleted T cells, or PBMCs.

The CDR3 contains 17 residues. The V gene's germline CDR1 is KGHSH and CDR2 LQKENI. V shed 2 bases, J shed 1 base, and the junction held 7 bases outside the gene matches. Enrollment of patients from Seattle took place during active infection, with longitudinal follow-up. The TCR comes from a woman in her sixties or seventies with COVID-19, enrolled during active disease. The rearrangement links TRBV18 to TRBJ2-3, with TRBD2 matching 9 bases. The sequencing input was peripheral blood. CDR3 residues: CASSPRALAGRTDTQYF. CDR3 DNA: TGTGCCAGCTCACCAAGGGCTCTAGCGGGACGCACAGATACGCAGTATTTT.